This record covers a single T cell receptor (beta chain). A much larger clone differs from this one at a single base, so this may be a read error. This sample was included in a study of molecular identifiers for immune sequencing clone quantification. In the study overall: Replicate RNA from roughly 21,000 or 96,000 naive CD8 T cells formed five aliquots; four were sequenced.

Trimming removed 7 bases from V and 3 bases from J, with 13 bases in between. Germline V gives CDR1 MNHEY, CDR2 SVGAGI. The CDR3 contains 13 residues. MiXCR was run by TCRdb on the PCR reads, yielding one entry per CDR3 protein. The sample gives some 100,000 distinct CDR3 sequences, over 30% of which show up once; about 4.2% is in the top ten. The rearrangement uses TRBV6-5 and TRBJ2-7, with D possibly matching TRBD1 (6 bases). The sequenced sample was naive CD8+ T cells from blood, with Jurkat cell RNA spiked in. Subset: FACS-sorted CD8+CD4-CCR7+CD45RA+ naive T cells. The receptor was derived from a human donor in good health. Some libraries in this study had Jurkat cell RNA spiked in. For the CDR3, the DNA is TGTGCCAGCAAGGAGATAGGGGGCTACGAGCAGTACTTC. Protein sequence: CASKEIGGYEQYF.